Reported below is one T cell receptor (beta chain). The sample originates from a study of T cells after yellow fever vaccination. TCRdb re-called the 5' RACE reads through MiXCR, storing one row per CDR3 protein. The sample lists about 85,000 distinct CDR3 sequences, about 14% occurring once. The ends were cut back, 0 bases at V and 0 bases at J, with 8 bases in the middle. The germline gives CDR1 MNHEY, CDR2 SVGAGI. The CDR3 spans 15 residues. The chain combines TRBV6-5 with TRBJ1-1; D unclear. This clonotype originated in a man aged 18 to 35 who received the YFV17D yellow fever vaccine. The starting material was CD8+ T cells not binding an NS4B(214-222) dextramer, sorted from PBMCs, obtained roughly 20 days after the first yellow fever vaccination. The CDR3 loop reads CASSYSKRLNTEAFF. CDR3 bases: TGTGCCAGCAGTTACTCGAAGCGGTTGAACACTGAAGCTTTCTTT.